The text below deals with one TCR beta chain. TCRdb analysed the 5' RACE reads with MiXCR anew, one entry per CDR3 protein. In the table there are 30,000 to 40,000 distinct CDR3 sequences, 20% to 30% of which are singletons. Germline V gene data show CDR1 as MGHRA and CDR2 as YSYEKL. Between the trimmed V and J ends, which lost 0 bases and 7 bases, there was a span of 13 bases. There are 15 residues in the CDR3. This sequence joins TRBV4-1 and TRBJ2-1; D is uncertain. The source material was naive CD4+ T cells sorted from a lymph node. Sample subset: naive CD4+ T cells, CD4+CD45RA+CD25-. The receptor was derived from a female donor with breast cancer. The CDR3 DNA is TGCGCCAGCAGCCAAGATCGCCCATCAGTGAATGAGCAGTTCTTC. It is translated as CASSQDRPSVNEQFF.